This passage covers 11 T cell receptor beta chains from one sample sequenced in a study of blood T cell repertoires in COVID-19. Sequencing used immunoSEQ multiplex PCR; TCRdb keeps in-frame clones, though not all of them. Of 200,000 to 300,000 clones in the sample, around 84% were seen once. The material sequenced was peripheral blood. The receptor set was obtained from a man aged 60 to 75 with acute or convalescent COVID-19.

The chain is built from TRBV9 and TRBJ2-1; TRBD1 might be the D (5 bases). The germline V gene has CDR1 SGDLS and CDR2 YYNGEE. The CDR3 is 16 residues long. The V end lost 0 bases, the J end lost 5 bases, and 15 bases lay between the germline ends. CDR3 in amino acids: CASSVDLVGPNNEQFF. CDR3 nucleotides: TGTGCCAGCAGCGTAGACTTAGTGGGGCCAAACAATGAGCAGTTCTTC.

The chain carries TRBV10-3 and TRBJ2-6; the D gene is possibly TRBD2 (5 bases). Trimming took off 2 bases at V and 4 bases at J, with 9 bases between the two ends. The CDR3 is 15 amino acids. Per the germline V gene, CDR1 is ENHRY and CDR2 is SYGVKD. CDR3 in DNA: TGTGCCATCAGTGAGCGGGGAACCGGGGCCAACGTCCTGACTTTC. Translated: CAISERGTGANVLTF.

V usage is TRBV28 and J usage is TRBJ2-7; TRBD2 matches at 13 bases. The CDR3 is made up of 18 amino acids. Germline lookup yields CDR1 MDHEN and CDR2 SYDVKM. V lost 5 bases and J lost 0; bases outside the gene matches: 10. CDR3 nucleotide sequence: TGTGCCAGCAGTCCGGATGGAGGGACTAGCGGGAACTCCTACGAGCAGTACTTC. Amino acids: CASSPDGGTSGNSYEQYF. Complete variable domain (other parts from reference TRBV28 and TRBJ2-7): DVKVTQSSRYLVKRTGEKVFLECVQDMDHENMFWYRQDPGLGLRLIYFSYDVKMKEKGDIPEGYSVSREKKERFSLILESASTNQTSMYLCASSPDGGTSGNSYEQYFGPGTRLTVT.

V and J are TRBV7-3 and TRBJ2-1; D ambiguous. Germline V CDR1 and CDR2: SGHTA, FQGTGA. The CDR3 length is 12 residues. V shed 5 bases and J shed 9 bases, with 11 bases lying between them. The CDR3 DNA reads TGTGCCAGCAGCCCCACGACTGGTGAGCAGTTCTTC. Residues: CASSPTTGEQFF.

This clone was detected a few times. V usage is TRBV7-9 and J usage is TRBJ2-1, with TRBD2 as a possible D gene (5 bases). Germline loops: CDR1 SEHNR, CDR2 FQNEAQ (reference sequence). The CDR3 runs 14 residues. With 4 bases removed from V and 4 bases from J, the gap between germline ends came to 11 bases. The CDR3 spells CASSSLEVYNEQFF. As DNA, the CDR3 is TGTGCCAGCAGCTCCCTGGAGGTGTACAATGAGCAGTTCTTC.

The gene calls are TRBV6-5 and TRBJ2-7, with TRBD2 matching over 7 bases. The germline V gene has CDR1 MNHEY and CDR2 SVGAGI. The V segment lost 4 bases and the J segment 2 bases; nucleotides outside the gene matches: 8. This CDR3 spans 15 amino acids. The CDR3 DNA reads TGTGCCAGCAGTTCCTCCGGGACTAAAACCTACGAGCAGTACTTC. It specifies CASSSSGTKTYEQYF.

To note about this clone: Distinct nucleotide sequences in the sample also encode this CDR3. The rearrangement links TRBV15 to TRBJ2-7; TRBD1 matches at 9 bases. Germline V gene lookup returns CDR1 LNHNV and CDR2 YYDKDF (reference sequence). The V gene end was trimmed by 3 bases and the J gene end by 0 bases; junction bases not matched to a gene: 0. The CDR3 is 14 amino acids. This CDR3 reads CATSRGQGSYEQYF. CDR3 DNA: TGTGCCACCAGCAGGGGACAGGGCTCCTACGAGCAGTACTTC.

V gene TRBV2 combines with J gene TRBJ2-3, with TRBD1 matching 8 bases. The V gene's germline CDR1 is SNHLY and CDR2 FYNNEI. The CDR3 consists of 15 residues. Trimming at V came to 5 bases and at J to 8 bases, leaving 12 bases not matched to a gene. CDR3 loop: CASSRDRTGPVTQYF. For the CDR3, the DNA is TGTGCCAGCAGTAGAGACCGGACAGGGCCAGTTACGCAGTATTTT.

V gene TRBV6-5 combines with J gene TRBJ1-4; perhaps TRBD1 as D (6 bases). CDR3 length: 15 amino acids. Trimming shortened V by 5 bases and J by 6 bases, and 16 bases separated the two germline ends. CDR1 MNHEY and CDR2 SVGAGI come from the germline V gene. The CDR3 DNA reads TGTGCCAGCAGTCCGGGACAAGGTCGGGATGAAAAACTGTTTTTT. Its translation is CASSPGQGRDEKLFF.

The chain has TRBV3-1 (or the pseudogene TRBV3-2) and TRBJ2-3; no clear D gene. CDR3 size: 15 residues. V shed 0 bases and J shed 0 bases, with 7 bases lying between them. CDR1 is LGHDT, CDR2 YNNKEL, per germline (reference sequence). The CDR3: CASSQELISTDTQYF. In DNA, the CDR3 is TGTGCCAGCAGCCAAGAACTGATAAGCACAGATACGCAGTATTTT.

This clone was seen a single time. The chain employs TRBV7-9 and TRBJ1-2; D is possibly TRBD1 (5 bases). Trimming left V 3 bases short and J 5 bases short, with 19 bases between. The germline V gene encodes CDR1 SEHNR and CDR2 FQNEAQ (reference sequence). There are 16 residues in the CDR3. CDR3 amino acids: CASSLPGGGERYGYTF. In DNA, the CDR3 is TGTGCCAGCAGCTTGCCCGGCGGGGGGGAGCGGTATGGCTACACCTTC.